This entry describes one T cell receptor beta chain. The clone's antigen remains unknown. No clone much larger than this one lies a single base away; base qualities are absent. The immunoSEQ Assay, a bias-controlled multiplex PCR, was used to amplify TCRbeta CDR3 regions from genomic DNA. The original methods were these. Within the assay, amplification of reference gene primers was used to estimate how many nucleated cells each sample contained. To quantify the absolute abundance of each unique TCRbeta CDR3 rearrangement, sequence reads were collapsed and filtered. For each sample, productive Simpson clonality was calculated as the square root of Simpson's diversity index over productive rearrangements. TCRdb stores this immuneACCESS table with in-frame sequences only. Part of the clones is absent; in the studies checked, under half of the shortfall reflects unresolved V genes, and no reason is known for the rest. V, J and clone size are those of that table, while D and trimming were read from the DNA. Present in this sample are about half a million clones, about 88% of which were seen just once. Approximately 0.9% of the sample is held by the ten biggest clonotypes.

This sample stems from a study of blood T cell repertoires in COVID-19 (dated by TCRdb to 2020 to 2022). About the study as a whole: The collaborator samples originated in the United States, Italy and Spain and spanned the acute and convalescent phases of COVID-19. The material from the prospective study consisted of cDNA or gDNA derived from T cells, B-cell-depleted T cells, or PBMCs. Subjects who had been exposed to COVID-19, were actively infected with it, or had recovered from it provided the deeply sampled blood TCRbeta repertoires that made up the dataset. A freely available public database, intended as a resource for researchers studying the immune response to SARS-CoV-2, is where the repertoires were released. The samples were drawn from the first 160 participants of the ongoing ImmuneRACE study and from more than 1,000 subjects provided by 6 global collaborators. A de-identified subject ID, COVID-19 status, age in years and sex were almost always included in the sample metadata. Where available, HLA class I and class II types were obtained from metadata supplied by the sample provider rather than from assay-based typing.

At one collaborating source in Seattle, patients were enrolled during active infection and were followed longitudinally through the course of disease. Collaborating institutions collected whole blood in K2EDTA tubes following their own protocols. For TCRbeta analysis, collaborators shipped samples in one of three forms: frozen whole blood, isolated PBMCs, or DNA extracted from either of those sample types. V drops 1 base and J drops 6 bases, leaving 10 bases in between. Measured from the cysteine to the phenylalanine, the CDR3 is 15 residues long. Only CDR3 DNA remains: 45 bases, in frame from the first base. CDR1 and CDR2, per the germline V gene, are SGHTA and FQGNSA. Study-wide conclusions, independent of this receptor: How much clinical and demographic metadata was included differed by source and by participant, and the metadata was provided uncurated.

Sequenced sample: peripheral blood. The receptor was isolated from a man between 18 and 35 years old with COVID-19, enrolled during active disease. The chain is encoded by TRBV7-2 joined to TRBJ1-6, with a tentative D gene TRBD1 over 5 matching bases. The DNA is TGTGCCAGCAGCTTAGTTGGCAGGGTTAATTCACCCCTCCACTTT. Translated, it reads CASSLVGRVNSPLHF.